This T cell receptor beta chain emerged from a study of blood T cell repertoires in COVID-19. Study in general: Acute and convalescent COVID-19 specimens originated in the United States, Italy and Spain. Sample material is recorded as cDNA or gDNA derived from T cells, B-cell-depleted T cells, or PBMCs.

Original handling: Researchers report that nucleated cell counts were estimated from reference gene primer amplification. Profiling relied on immunoSEQ multiplex PCR, and the TCRdb table lists in-frame clones only, not all of them. V, J and clone size derive from that table, while D and trimming were established from the DNA sequence. The sample has under 250,000 clones; 65% to 90% are singletons. In Seattle, patients joined the study during active infection and were tracked longitudinally. The sequence was obtained from a man aged 45-60 years with COVID-19, enrolled during active disease. Sequenced: peripheral blood.

The CDR3 sequence: CASRDRVNQPQHF. CDR3 DNA sequence: TGTGCCAGCAGGGACAGGGTCAATCAGCCCCAGCATTTT. J is TRBJ1-5 and V is TRBV2, with TRBD1 identical over 8 bases. Germline CDR1 is SNHLY and CDR2 is FYNNEI. The V gene end was trimmed by 6 bases and the J gene end by 3 bases; junction bases not matched to a gene: 1. The CDR3 loop spans 13 amino acids.